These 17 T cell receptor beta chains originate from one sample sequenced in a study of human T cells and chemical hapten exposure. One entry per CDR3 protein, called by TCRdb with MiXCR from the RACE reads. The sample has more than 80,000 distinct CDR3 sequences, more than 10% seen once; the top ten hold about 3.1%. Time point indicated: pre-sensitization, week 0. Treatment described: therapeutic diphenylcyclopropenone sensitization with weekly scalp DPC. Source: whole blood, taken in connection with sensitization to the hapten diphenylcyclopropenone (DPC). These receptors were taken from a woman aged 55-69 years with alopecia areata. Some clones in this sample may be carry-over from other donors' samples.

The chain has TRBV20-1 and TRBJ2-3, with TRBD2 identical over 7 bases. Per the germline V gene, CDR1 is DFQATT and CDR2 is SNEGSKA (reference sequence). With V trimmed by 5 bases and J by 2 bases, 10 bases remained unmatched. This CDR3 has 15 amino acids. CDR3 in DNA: TGCAGTGCTGAGATTGCGGGGGACTACACAGATACGCAGTATTTT. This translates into CSAEIAGDYTDTQYF.

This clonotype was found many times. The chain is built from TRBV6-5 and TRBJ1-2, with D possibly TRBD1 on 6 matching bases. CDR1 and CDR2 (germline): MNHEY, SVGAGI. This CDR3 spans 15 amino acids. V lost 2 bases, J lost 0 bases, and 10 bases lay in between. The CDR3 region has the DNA TGTGCCAGCAGTTACCTGACAGGACCTAACTATGGCTACACCTTC. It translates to CASSYLTGPNYGYTF.

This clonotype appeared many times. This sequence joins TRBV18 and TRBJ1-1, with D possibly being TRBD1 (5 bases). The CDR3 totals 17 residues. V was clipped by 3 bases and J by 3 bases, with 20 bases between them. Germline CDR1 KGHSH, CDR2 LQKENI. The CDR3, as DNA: TGTGCCAGCTCACCGACCCTGCAAGGGGTCGGTTACACTGAAGCTTTCTTT. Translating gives CASSPTLQGVGYTEAFF.

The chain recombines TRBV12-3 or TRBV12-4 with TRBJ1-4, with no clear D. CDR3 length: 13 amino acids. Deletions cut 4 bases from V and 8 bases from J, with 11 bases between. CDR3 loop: CASSSQVQEKLFF. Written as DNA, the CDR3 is TGTGCCAGCAGTTCGCAGGTACAGGAAAAACTGTTTTTT.

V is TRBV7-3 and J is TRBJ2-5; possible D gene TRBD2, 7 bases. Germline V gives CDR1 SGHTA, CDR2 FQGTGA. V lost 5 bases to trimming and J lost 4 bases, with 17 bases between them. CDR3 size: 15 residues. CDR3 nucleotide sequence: TGTGCCAGCAGCCCTTCCCGGGGGGCTAGAGAGACCCAGTACTTC. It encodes CASSPSRGARETQYF.

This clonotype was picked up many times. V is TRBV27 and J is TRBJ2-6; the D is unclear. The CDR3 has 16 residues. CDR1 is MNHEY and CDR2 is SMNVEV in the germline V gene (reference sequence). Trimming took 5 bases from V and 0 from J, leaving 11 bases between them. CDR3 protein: CASSPQTFSGANVLTF. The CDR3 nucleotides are TGTGCCAGCAGTCCACAAACCTTCTCTGGGGCCAACGTCCTGACTTTC.

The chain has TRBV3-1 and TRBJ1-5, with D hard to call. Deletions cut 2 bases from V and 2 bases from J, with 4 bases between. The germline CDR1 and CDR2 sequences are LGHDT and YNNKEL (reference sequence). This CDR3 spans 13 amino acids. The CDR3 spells CASSQFGNQPQHF. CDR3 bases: TGTGCCAGCAGCCAATTCGGCAATCAGCCCCAGCATTTT.

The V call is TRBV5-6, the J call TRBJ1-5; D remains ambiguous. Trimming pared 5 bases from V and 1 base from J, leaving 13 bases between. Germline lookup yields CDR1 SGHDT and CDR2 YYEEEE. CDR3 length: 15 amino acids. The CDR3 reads CASRFTQGSNQPQHF. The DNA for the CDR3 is TGTGCCAGCAGGTTCACGCAAGGGAGCAATCAGCCCCAGCATTTT.

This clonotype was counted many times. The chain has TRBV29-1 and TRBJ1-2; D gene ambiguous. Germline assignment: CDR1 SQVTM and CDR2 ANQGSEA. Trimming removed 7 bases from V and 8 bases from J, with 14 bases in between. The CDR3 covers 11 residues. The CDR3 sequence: CSGGGDRGYTF. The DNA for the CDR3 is TGCAGCGGCGGTGGCGACCGCGGCTACACCTTC.

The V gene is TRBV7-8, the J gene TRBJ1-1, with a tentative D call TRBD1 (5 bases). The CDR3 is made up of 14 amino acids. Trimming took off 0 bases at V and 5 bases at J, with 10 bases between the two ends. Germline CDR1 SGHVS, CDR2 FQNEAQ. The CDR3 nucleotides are TGTGCCAGCAGCTTAGCCGGGGGTTGGACTGAAGCTTTCTTT. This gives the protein CASSLAGGWTEAFF.

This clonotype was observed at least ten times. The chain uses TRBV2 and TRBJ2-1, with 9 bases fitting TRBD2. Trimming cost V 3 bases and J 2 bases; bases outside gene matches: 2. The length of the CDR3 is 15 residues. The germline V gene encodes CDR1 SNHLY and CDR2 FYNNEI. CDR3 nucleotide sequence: TGTGCCAGCAGTGATTTAGCGGGGGCCTACAATGAGCAGTTCTTC. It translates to CASSDLAGAYNEQFF.

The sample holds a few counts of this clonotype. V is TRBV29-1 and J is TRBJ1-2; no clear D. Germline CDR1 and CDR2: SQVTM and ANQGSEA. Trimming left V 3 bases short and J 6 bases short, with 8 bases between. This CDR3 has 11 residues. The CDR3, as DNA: TGCAGCGTTGACGGTAGGGATGGCTACACCTTC. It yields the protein CSVDGRDGYTF.

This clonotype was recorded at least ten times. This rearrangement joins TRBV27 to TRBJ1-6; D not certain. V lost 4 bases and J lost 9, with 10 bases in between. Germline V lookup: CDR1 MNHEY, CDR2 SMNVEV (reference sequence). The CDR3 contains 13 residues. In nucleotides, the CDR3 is TGTGCCAGCAGTTACAACTTAGGTTCACCCCTCCACTTT. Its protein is CASSYNLGSPLHF.

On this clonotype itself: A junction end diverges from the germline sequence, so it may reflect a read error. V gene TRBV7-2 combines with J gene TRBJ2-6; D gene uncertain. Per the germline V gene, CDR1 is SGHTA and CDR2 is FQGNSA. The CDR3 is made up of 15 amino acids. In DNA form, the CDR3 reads TGTGCCAGCAGCTTAATGGGCTCTGGGGTCAACGTCCTGACTTTC. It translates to CASSLMGSGVNVLTF.

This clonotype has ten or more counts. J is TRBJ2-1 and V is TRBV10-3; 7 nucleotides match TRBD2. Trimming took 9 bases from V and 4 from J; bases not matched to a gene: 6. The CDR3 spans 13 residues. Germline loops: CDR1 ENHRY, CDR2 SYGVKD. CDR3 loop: CAIRPGGYNEQFF. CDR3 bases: TGTGCCATACGCCCGGGGGGTTACAATGAGCAGTTCTTC.

The CDR3 nucleotides read TGCGCCAGCAGAGACAGGGGCTTGGAAGAGACCCAGTACTTC. Translated: CASRDRGLEETQYF. V gene TRBV10-1 combines with J gene TRBJ2-5, with 8 bases lining up with TRBD1. Germline lookup yields CDR1 WNHNN and CDR2 SYGVQD (reference sequence). The CDR3 extends over 14 amino acids. The V segment lost 6 bases and the J segment 3 bases; nucleotides outside the gene matches: 6.

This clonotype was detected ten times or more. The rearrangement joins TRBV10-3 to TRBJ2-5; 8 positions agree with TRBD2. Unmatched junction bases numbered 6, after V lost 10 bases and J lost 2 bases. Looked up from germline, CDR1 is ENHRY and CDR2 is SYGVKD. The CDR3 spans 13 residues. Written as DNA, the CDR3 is TGTGCCACGAGCGGGGGCGTGCAAGAGACCCAGTACTTC. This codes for CATSGGVQETQYF.